This TCR beta chain was obtained from a study of blood T cell repertoires in COVID-19. Overall study: Donors in the United States, Italy and Spain gave samples during acute or convalescent COVID-19.

Original data processing: Reference gene primer amplification gave estimated nucleated cell counts. Produced via immunoSEQ multiplex PCR; TCRdb's table is partial and in-frame only. V and J calls and clone size are copied from that table; D and trimming were computed from the DNA. The top ten hold less than 20% of the sample, which has approximately 210,000 clones, 80% to 85% seen once. CDR1 and CDR2 from the germline V gene are KGHSH and LQKENI. V shed 2 bases and J shed 7 bases, with 12 bases lying between them. This CDR3 has 14 amino acids. The sequenced sample consisted of peripheral blood. This chain connects TRBV18 to TRBJ1-5, with D possibly being TRBD1 (5 bases). This clonotype was obtained from a human donor in a cohort sampled during active COVID-19. The CDR3: CASSPLGARQPQHF. The CDR3 bases are TGTGCCAGCTCACCATTAGGGGCCCGGCAGCCCCAGCATTTT.